The source of this TCR beta chain is a study of blood T cell repertoires in COVID-19. Study information: There were acute and convalescent COVID-19 samples, and they came from the United States, Italy and Spain. Sources were T cells, B-cell-depleted T cells, or PBMCs; the material itself was cDNA or gDNA.

Original processing methods: Cell counts per sample came from amplifying reference gene primers. The protocol was immunoSEQ multiplex PCR, while the TCRdb copy is restricted to in-frame clones and leaves out a portion. V, J and clone size are those of that table, while D and trimming were read from the DNA. Among about 45,000 clones listed, about 83% were seen once. V shed 2 bases and J shed 8 bases, with 16 bases lying between them. The CDR3 covers 14 residues. The germline V gene has CDR1 SGHNT and CDR2 YYREEE (reference sequence). The origin of this receptor is an elderly man in a cohort sampled during active COVID-19. Sequencing was performed on peripheral blood. The chain has TRBV5-4 and TRBJ1-2; D gene uncertain. The CDR3 region is CASSFPGGPRGYTF. DNA of the CDR3: TGTGCCAGCAGCTTCCCGGGAGGGCCGAGAGGCTACACCTTC.